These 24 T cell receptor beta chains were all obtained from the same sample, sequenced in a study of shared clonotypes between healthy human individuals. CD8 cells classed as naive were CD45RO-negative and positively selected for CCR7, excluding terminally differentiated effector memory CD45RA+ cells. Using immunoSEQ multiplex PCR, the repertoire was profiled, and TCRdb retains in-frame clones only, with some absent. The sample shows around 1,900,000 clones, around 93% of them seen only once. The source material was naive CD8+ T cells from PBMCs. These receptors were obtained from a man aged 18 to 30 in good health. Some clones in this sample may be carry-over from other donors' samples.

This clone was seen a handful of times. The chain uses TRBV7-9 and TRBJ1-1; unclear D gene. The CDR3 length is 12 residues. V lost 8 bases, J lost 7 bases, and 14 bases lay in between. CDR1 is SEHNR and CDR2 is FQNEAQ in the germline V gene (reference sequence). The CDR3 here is CASAVRFNEAFF. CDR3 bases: TGTGCCAGCGCTGTTCGGTTTAATGAAGCTTTCTTT. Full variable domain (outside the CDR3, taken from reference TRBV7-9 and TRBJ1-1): DTGVSQNPRHKITKRGQNVTFRCDPISEHNRLYWYRQTLGQGPEFLTYFQNEAQLEKSRLLSDRFSAERPKGSFSTLEIQRTEQGDSAMYLCASAVRFNEAFFGQGTRLTVV.

The CDR3 DNA sequence: TGTGCCAGCAGCTCCGGAGGTCCGACGCCCTACGAGCAGTACTTC. Translating it yields CASSSGGPTPYEQYF. The chain recombines TRBV7-9 with TRBJ2-7; maybe TRBD2 (5 bases). V was shortened by 4 bases and J by 2 bases, with 15 bases between the two germline ends. This CDR3 contains 15 residues. The germline V gene has CDR1 SEHNR and CDR2 FQNEAQ (reference sequence).

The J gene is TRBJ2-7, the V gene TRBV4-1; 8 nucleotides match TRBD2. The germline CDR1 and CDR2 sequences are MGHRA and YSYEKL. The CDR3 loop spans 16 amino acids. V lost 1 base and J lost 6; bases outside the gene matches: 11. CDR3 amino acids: CASSQGLGLVSREQYF. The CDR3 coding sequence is TGCGCCAGCAGCCAAGGCCTGGGACTAGTATCGCGCGAGCAGTACTTC.

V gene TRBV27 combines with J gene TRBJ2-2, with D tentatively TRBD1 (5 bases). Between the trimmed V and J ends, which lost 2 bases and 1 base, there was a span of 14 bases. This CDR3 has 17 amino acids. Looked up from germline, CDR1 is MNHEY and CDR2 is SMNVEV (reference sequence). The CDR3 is CASSLLTDILNTGELFF. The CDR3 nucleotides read TGTGCCAGCAGTTTACTGACGGACATCTTGAACACCGGGGAGCTGTTTTTT.

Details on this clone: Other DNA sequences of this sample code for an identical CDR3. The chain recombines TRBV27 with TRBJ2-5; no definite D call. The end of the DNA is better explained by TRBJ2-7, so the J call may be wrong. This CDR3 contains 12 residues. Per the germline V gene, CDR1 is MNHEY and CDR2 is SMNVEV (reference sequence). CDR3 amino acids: CASSPSSYEQYF. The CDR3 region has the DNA TGTGCCAGCAGTCCCAGCTCCTACGAGCAGTACTTC.

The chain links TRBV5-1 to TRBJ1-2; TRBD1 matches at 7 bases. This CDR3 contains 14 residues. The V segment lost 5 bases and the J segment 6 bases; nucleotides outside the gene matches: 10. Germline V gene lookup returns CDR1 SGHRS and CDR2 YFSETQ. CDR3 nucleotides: TGCGCCAGCAGAGGGGGCAGCAGCATTGATGGCTACACCTTC. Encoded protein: CASRGGSSIDGYTF.

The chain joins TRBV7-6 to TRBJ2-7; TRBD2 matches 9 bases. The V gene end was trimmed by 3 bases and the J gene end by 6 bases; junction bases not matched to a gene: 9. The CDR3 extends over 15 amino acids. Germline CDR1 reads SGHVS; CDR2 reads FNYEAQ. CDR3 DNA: TGTGCCAGCAGCTTCTATTTAGCGGGGGCTCGCGAGCAGTACTTC. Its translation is CASSFYLAGAREQYF.

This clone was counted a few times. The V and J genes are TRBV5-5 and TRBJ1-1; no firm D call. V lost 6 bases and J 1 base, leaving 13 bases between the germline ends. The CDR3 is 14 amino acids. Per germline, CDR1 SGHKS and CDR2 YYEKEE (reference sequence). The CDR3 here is CASTAAPRNTEAFF. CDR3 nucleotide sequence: TGTGCCAGCACGGCAGCCCCCCGGAACACTGAAGCTTTCTTT. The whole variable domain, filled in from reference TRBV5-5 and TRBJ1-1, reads DAGVTQSPTHLIKTRGQQVTLRCSPISGHKSVSWYQQVLGQGPQFIFQYYEKEERGRGNFPDRFSARQFPNYSSELNVNALLLGDSALYLCASTAAPRNTEAFFGQGTRLTVV.

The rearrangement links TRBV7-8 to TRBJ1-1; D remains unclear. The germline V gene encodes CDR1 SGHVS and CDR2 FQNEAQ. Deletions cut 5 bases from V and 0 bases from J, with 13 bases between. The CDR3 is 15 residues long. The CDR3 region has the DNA TGTGCCAGCAGCCCAAGAGGGAACATGAACACTGAAGCTTTCTTT. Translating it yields CASSPRGNMNTEAFF.

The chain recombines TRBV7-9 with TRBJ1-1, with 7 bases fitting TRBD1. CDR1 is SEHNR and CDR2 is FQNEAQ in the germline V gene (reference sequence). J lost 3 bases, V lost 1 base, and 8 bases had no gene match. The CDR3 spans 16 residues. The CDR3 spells CASSLGLQGWDTEAFF. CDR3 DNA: TGTGCCAGCAGCTTAGGGTTACAGGGGTGGGACACTGAAGCTTTCTTT.

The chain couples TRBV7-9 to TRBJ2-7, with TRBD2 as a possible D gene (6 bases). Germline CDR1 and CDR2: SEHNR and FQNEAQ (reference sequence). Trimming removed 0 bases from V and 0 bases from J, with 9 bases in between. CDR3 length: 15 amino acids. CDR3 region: CASSLATGDSYEQYF. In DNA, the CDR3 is TGTGCCAGCAGCTTAGCGACGGGAGACTCCTACGAGCAGTACTTC.

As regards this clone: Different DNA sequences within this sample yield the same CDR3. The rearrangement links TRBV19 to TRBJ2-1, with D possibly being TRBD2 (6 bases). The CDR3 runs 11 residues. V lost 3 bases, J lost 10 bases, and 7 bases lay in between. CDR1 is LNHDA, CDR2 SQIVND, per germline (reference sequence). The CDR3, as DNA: TGTGCCAGTAGTATTGGGGGGGAGCAGTTCTTC. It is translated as CASSIGGEQFF.

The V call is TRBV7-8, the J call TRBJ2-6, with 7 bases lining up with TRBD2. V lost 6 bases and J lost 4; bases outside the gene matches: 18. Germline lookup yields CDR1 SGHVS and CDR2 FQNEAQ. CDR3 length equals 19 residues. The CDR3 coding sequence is TGTGCCAGCAGTCTAGCGGAGGAGGCCTTCGACTCCGGGGCCAACGTCCTGACTTTC. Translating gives CASSLAEEAFDSGANVLTF. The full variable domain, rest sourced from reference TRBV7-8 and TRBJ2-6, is GAGVSQSPRYKVAKRGQDVALRCDPISGHVSLFWYQQALGQGPEFLTYFQNEAQLDKSGLPSDRFFAERPEGSVSTLKIQRTQQEDSAVYLCASSLAEEAFDSGANVLTFGAGSRLTVL.

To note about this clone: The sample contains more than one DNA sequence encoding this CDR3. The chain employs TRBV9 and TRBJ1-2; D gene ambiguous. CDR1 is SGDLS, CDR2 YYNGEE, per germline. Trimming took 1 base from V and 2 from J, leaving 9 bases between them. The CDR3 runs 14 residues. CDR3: CASSVSGGNYGYTF. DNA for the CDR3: TGTGCCAGCAGCGTATCGGGCGGAAACTATGGCTACACCTTC.

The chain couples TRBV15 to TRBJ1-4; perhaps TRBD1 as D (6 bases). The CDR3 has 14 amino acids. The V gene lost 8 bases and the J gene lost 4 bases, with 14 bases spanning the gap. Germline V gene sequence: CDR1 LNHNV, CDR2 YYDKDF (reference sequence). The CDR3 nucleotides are TGTGCCACCCGCGACAGGAGACGTAATGAAAAACTGTTTTTT. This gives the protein CATRDRRRNEKLFF.

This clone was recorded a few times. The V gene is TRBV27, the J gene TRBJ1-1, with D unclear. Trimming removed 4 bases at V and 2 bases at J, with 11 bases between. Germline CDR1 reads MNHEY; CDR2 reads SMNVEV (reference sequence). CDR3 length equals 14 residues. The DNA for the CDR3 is TGTGCCAGCAGTTCCCTCGACCCTAACACTGAAGCTTTCTTT. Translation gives CASSSLDPNTEAFF.

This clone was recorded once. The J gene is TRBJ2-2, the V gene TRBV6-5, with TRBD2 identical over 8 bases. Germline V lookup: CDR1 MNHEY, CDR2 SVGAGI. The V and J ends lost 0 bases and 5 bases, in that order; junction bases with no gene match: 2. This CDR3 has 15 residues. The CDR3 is CASSYSVAGTGELFF. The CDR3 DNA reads TGTGCCAGCAGTTACTCGGTAGCGGGGACCGGGGAGCTGTTTTTT.

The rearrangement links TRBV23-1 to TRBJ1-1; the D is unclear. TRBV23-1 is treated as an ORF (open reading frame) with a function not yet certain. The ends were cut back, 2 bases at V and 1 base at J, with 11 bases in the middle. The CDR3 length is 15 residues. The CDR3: CASSQPGEGNTEAFF. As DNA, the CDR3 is TGCGCCAGCAGTCAACCCGGCGAGGGGAACACTGAAGCTTTCTTT.

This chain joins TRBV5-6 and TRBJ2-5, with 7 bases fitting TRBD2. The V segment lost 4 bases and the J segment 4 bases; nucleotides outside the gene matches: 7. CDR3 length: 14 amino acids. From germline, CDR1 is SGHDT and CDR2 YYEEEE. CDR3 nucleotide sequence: TGTGCCAGCAGCCGGGCGGGAGTACTAGAGACCCAGTACTTC. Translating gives CASSRAGVLETQYF.

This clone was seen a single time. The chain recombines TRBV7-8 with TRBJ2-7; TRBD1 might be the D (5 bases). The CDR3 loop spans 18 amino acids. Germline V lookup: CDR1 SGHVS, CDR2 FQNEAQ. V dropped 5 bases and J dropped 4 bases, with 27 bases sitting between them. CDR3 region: CASSTRGHPTLNPYEQYF. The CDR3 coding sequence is TGTGCCAGCAGCACCAGAGGACACCCTACTTTAAACCCTTACGAGCAGTACTTC.

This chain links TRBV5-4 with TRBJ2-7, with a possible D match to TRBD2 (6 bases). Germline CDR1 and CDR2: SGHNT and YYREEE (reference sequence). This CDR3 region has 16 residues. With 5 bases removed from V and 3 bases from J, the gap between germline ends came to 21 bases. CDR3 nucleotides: TGTGCCAGCAGGAATTGGGATGGGGGGAGTATCTACGAGCAGTACTTC. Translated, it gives CASRNWDGGSIYEQYF.

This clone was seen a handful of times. The DNA for the CDR3 is TGTGCCAGCAGTGGAGGATTCCGGGAAAAACTGTTTTTT. It codes for CASSGGFREKLFF. V is TRBV2 and J is TRBJ1-4; D is uncertain. CDR3 length equals 13 residues. V was cut by 4 bases and J by 8 bases, with 11 bases left in between. Germline loops: CDR1 SNHLY, CDR2 FYNNEI.

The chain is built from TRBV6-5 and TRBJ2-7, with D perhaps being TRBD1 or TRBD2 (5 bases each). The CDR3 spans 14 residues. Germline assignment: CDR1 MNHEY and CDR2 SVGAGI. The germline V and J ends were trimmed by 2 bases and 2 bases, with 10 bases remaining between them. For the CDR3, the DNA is TGTGCCAGCAGTTACCGGGACGGGCCCTACGAGCAGTACTTC. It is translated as CASSYRDGPYEQYF.

The CDR3 bases are TGTGCCAGCAGTTTAGCCAGGGCCTTCGAAAAACTGTTTTTT. It is translated as CASSLARAFEKLFF. The chain links TRBV28 to TRBJ1-4; the D gene is possibly TRBD1 (5 bases). This CDR3 is 14 amino acids long. From germline, CDR1 is MDHEN and CDR2 SYDVKM. V gave up 2 bases and J gave up 8 bases, with 12 bases separating them.